The sequence of this T cell receptor (beta chain) was determined in a study of T cell responses to AZD1222 COVID-19 vaccine. General study points: Per reports, nearly half of all spike-specific TCRs target regions that are unmutated in variants.

CDR1 and CDR2 (germline): KGHSH, LQKENI. The CDR3 length is 11 residues. V lost 6 bases and J 4 bases, leaving 6 bases between the germline ends. Points on this clone: As yet, its antigen is unknown.

Sequencing used immunoSEQ multiplex PCR; TCRdb keeps in-frame clones, though not all of them. The data show 80,000 to 95,000 clones, with around 89% seen just once and roughly 4.7% held by the top ten. The TCR comes from an adult in good health. The sequencing here drew on peripheral blood, taken on day 0 of MenACWY control vaccination. V is TRBV18 and J is TRBJ1-1; D unclear. CDR3 region: CASSPSTEAFF. CDR3 nucleotide sequence: TGTGCCAGCTCCCCGAGCACTGAAGCTTTCTTT.